These 31 T cell receptor beta chains were sequenced from one sample in a study of blood T cell repertoires in COVID-19. Assay used: immunoSEQ multiplex PCR; TCRdb lists only in-frame clones, some missing. The sample has roughly 250,000 clones, about four fifths seen once. Specimen: peripheral blood. All receptors come from a woman aged 60-70 years with active or convalescent COVID-19.

The V and J genes are TRBV4-1 and TRBJ2-7; 7 nucleotides line up with TRBD2. The ends lost 3 bases at V and 2 bases at J; junction bases unmatched: 7. CDR3 length equals 15 residues. Germline loops: CDR1 MGHRA, CDR2 YSYEKL. The DNA for the CDR3 is TGCGCCAGCAGCCACCCCACCGGGACTACCTACGAGCAGTACTTC. Protein sequence: CASSHPTGTTYEQYF.

CDR3 region: CASSLGKLRTARETQYF. DNA of the CDR3: TGTGCCAGCAGCTTAGGCAAGCTAAGAACCGCACGAGAGACCCAGTACTTC. V and J are TRBV13 and TRBJ2-5, with D hard to call. The CDR3 loop spans 17 amino acids. Germline lookup yields CDR1 PRHDT and CDR2 FYEKMQ (reference sequence). V lost 0 bases and J lost 4, with 18 bases in between.

The J gene is TRBJ2-1, the V gene TRBV9; 7 nucleotides agree with TRBD1. V was clipped by 5 bases and J by 0 bases; unmatched bases: 8. The CDR3 runs to 16 residues. CDR1 and CDR2 from the germline V gene are SGDLS and YYNGEE. The CDR3 sequence is CASRPTGESSYNEQFF. The CDR3 DNA reads TGTGCCAGCAGGCCCACAGGGGAAAGCTCCTACAATGAGCAGTTCTTC.

The J gene is TRBJ2-3, the V gene TRBV3-1 (or the pseudogene TRBV3-2), with 10 bases lining up with TRBD2. The CDR3 spans 16 residues. V lost 4 bases, J lost 1 base, and 5 bases stayed unmatched. Germline V CDR1 and CDR2: LGHDT, YNNKEL (reference sequence). The CDR3 region has the DNA TGTGCCAGCAGCCTTACCCTAGCGGGGGGCACAGATACGCAGTATTTT. Translation: CASSLTLAGGTDTQYF.

The gene calls are TRBV3-1 (or the pseudogene TRBV3-2) and TRBJ2-3, with D unresolved. The length of the CDR3 is 13 residues. Trimming removed 4 bases from V and 3 bases from J, with 8 bases in between. Germline V gene data show CDR1 as LGHDT and CDR2 as YNNKEL (reference sequence). CDR3 sequence: CASSPSATDTQYF. The CDR3 DNA reads TGTGCCAGCAGCCCAAGCGCGACAGATACGCAGTATTTT.

The chain links TRBV28 to TRBJ2-1, with TRBD2 as a possible D gene (6 bases). The CDR3 contains 15 residues. V was cut by 3 bases and J by 3 bases, with 12 bases left in between. Germline CDR1 is MDHEN and CDR2 is SYDVKM. CDR3 in DNA: TGTGCCAGCAGTTTCTCTTCTAGCGACTACAATGAGCAGTTCTTC. Translation: CASSFSSSDYNEQFF.

The chain employs TRBV7-2 and TRBJ1-5; no definite D call. Germline CDR1 and CDR2: SGHTA and FQGNSA. Between the trimmed V and J ends, which lost 3 bases and 5 bases, there was a span of 17 bases. The CDR3 has 16 residues. For the CDR3, the DNA is TGTGCCAGCAGCTTTTCAATCGGGGTAGGAGATCAGCCCCAGCATTTT. It codes for CASSFSIGVGDQPQHF.

V and J are TRBV7-2 and TRBJ2-4; maybe TRBD2 (7 bases). Germline V gives CDR1 SGHTA, CDR2 FQGNSA. The CDR3 runs to 17 residues. Trimming took 1 base from V and 1 from J, leaving 14 bases between them. CDR3 residues: CASSLEWGGRAKNIQYF. The CDR3 coding sequence is TGTGCCAGCAGCTTAGAATGGGGGGGCCGGGCCAAAAACATTCAGTACTTC.

This clone appeared once. The genes are TRBV21-1 and TRBJ2-5; TRBD1 is taken as the D call from the table, unchecked against the DNA. TRBV21-1 is termed a pseudogene. This CDR3 spans 16 amino acids. CDR3 protein: CASSKVKQDNQETQYF. The CDR3 coding sequence is TGTGCCAGCAGCAAAGTGAAGCAGGACAACCAAGAGACCCAGTACTTC.

In its sample, this clone was seen once. The chain joins TRBV19 to TRBJ2-2, with 7 bases matching TRBD1. CDR1 is LNHDA, CDR2 SQIVND, per germline (reference sequence). The CDR3 consists of 15 residues. V lost 7 bases to trimming and J lost 1 base; unmatched junction nucleotides: 6. The CDR3, as DNA: TGTGCCAGTACCTCGACAGGGTGGAACACCGGGGAGCTGTTTTTT. Its protein product is CASTSTGWNTGELFF.

The V and J genes are TRBV2 and TRBJ1-5, with a possible D match to TRBD1 (5 bases). Trimming removed 3 bases from V and 5 bases from J, with 8 bases in between. The CDR3 is 13 amino acids. Germline CDR1 is SNHLY and CDR2 is FYNNEI. The CDR3 bases are TGTGCCAGCAGTGACGGGGGGTATCAGCCCCAGCATTTT. This sequence encodes CASSDGGYQPQHF.

The chain carries TRBV7-9 and TRBJ1-1; 7 bases map to TRBD1. The CDR3 spans 13 residues. Germline V CDR1 and CDR2: SEHNR, FQNEAQ (reference sequence). Trimming cost V 2 bases and J 8 bases; bases outside gene matches: 5. The CDR3 DNA follows: TGTGCCAGCAGCTTACGCCTACAGGGGGAAGCTTTCTTT. It codes for CASSLRLQGEAFF. Supplemented by reference TRBV7-9 and TRBJ1-1, the full variable domain reads DTGVSQNPRHKITKRGQNVTFRCDPISEHNRLYWYRQTLGQGPEFLTYFQNEAQLEKSRLLSDRFSAERPKGSFSTLEIQRTEQGDSAMYLCASSLRLQGEAFFGQGTRLTVV.

The genes are TRBV6-5 and TRBJ2-2, with D maybe TRBD2 (5 bases). V gave up 5 bases and J gave up 1 base, with 11 bases separating them. The CDR3 is 15 amino acids. The germline gives CDR1 MNHEY, CDR2 SVGAGI. CDR3 loop: CASSRGQVNTGELFF. The CDR3, as DNA: TGTGCCAGCAGTCGAGGGCAGGTGAACACCGGGGAGCTGTTTTTT.

The chain employs TRBV7-9 and TRBJ2-1; 11 bases are a match to TRBD2. CDR1 and CDR2 from the germline V gene are SEHNR and FQNEAQ (reference sequence). J was trimmed by 5 bases and V by 6 bases; bases with no gene match: 6. The CDR3 is made up of 15 amino acids. CDR3 bases: TGTGCCAGCAGTCCGACTAGCGGGGCACACAATGAGCAGTTCTTC. Amino acids: CASSPTSGAHNEQFF.

In its sample, this clone was seen a few times. The chain links TRBV30 to TRBJ1-4, with TRBD1 matching 9 bases. The germline V gene has CDR1 GTSNPN and CDR2 SVGIG (reference sequence). This CDR3 comprises 15 residues. Trimming took 2 bases from V and 7 from J; bases not matched to a gene: 8. CDR3 in DNA: TGTGCCTGGAGTTCTGACAGGGGGAGAGGTGAAAAACTGTTTTTT. This gives the protein CAWSSDRGRGEKLFF.

The V call is TRBV6-5, the J call TRBJ2-5; D gene uncertain. Trimming removed 0 bases at V and 5 bases at J, with 16 bases between. The CDR3 is 16 amino acids. CDR1 is MNHEY, CDR2 SVGAGI, per germline. The CDR3 nucleotides are TGTGCCAGCAGTTACTCGTACGAGGCCCACCGGGAGACCCAGTACTTC. The encoded protein is CASSYSYEAHRETQYF.

The V gene is TRBV18, the J gene TRBJ1-1; D is ambiguous. V was shortened by 0 bases and J by 6 bases, with 11 bases between the two germline ends. Germline-derived CDR1 and CDR2 are KGHSH and LQKENI. This CDR3 region has 14 residues. The CDR3 sequence is CASSPPAGPPEAFF. Here the CDR3 DNA reads TGTGCCAGCTCACCACCTGCGGGCCCACCTGAAGCTTTCTTT.

V gene TRBV24-1 combines with J gene TRBJ2-3; D is possibly TRBD1 (6 bases). The CDR3 is 16 residues long. The germline V and J ends were trimmed by 2 bases and 0 bases, with 11 bases remaining between them. Germline CDR1 and CDR2: KGHDR and SFDVKD. The CDR3 spells CATSDSSGVSTDTQYF. CDR3 bases: TGTGCCACCAGTGATTCCTCAGGGGTCAGCACAGATACGCAGTATTTT.

This chain uses TRBV29-1 with TRBJ1-2; D unresolved. V lost 7 bases to trimming and J lost 4 bases, with 13 bases between them. This CDR3 is 12 amino acids long. CDR1 and CDR2 from the germline V gene are SQVTM and ANQGSEA. DNA of the CDR3: TGCAGCGGTTGGTGGGAGGTCTATGGCTACACCTTC. Protein sequence: CSGWWEVYGYTF.

The CDR3 nucleotides are TGTGCCAGCAGCAATAGCGGGGGGGACACAGATACGCAGTATTTT. Translation: CASSNSGGDTDTQYF. V and J are TRBV9 and TRBJ2-3; 11 bases match TRBD2. V dropped 4 bases and J dropped 2; count of bases not matched to a gene: 3. Per the germline V gene, CDR1 is SGDLS and CDR2 is YYNGEE. This CDR3 has 15 amino acids.

The chain is built from TRBV24-1 and TRBJ2-3; TRBD2 aligns across 14 bases. Germline V gives CDR1 KGHDR, CDR2 SFDVKD. This CDR3 has 18 residues. The trim removed 2 bases at V and 1 base at J, leaving 4 bases unmatched. The CDR3 DNA sequence: TGTGCCACCAGTGATTGGGGGACTAGCGGGGGAGGCACAGATACGCAGTATTTT. Its translation is CATSDWGTSGGGTDTQYF.

This chain links TRBV19 with TRBJ1-1, with TRBD1 matching over 7 bases. J gave up 13 bases and V 5 bases, and 19 bases lay outside the gene matches. The germline CDR1 and CDR2 sequences are LNHDA and SQIVND (reference sequence). There are 15 residues in the CDR3. CDR3 nucleotides: TGTGCCAGTAGTGCGACAGGGACCTTCACCCCCAAGGGTTTCTTT. Protein product: CASSATGTFTPKGFF. Looking up the rest from reference TRBV19 and TRBJ1-1 gives the full variable domain: DGGITQSPKYLFRKEGQNVTLSCEQNLNHDAMYWYRQDPGQGLRLIYYSQIVNDFQKGDIAEGYSVSREKKESFPLTVTSAQKNPTAFYLCASSATGTFTPKGFFGQGTRLTVV.

The CDR3 coding sequence is TGTGCCAGCATGCCACAGGGCCTCTATGGCTACACCTTC. It yields the protein CASMPQGLYGYTF. This chain connects TRBV25-1 to TRBJ1-2, with D possibly being TRBD1 (6 bases). Germline CDR1 and CDR2: MGHDK and SYGVNS. The length of the CDR3 is 13 residues. V lost 7 bases and J 4 bases, leaving 13 bases between the germline ends.

CDR3 coding DNA: TGTGCCAGCAGTACATGGACAGGGGGCCGGAATGAGCAGTTCTTC. Protein product: CASSTWTGGRNEQFF. This sequence joins TRBV27 and TRBJ2-1; 11 bases map to TRBD1. Per germline, CDR1 MNHEY and CDR2 SMNVEV (reference sequence). V was clipped by 5 bases and J by 7 bases; unmatched bases: 7. CDR3 length equals 15 residues.

This clone has at least ten counts. The rearrangement uses TRBV2 and TRBJ1-2; 9 bases map to TRBD1. Germline CDR1 is SNHLY and CDR2 is FYNNEI. This CDR3 comprises 13 residues. Trimming took 4 bases from V and 5 from J; bases not matched to a gene: 2. CDR3 sequence (DNA): TGTGCCAGCAGTGCCGGGACAGGGTATGGCTACACCTTC. As protein: CASSAGTGYGYTF.

The chain carries TRBV7-9 and TRBJ2-3; TRBD2 matches at 11 bases. CDR3 length: 16 residues. The junction had 8 bases not matched to a gene; V was cut back by 5 bases and J by 4 bases. Germline assignment: CDR1 SEHNR and CDR2 FQNEAQ (reference sequence). Here the CDR3 DNA reads TGTGCCAGCAGCCTGATAGCGGGGGGGCCGTCAGATACGCAGTATTTT. It encodes CASSLIAGGPSDTQYF.

V and J are TRBV27 and TRBJ1-4, with TRBD1 matching 7 bases. The CDR3 has 14 residues. CDR1 and CDR2 from the germline V gene are MNHEY and SMNVEV (reference sequence). V trimming: 5 bases; J trimming: 6 bases; junction bases outside the gene matches: 6. The CDR3 sequence: CASSAQGIHEKLFF. CDR3 DNA: TGTGCCAGCAGTGCACAGGGGATCCATGAAAAACTGTTTTTT.

The chain joins TRBV6-5 to TRBJ2-7, with a weak D call TRBD1 (5 bases). The germline CDR1 and CDR2 sequences are MNHEY and SVGAGI. The CDR3 has 15 amino acids. The V and J ends lost 10 bases and 2 bases respectively, with 21 bases between them. The DNA of the CDR3 is TGTGCCACCGTGCGGATGCTGGACACACCCTACGAGCAGTACTTC. Its protein product is CATVRMLDTPYEQYF.

The chain uses TRBV4-3 and TRBJ2-3; TRBD2 matches at 9 bases. Germline-derived CDR1 and CDR2 are LGHNA and YSLEER. Trimming cost V 0 bases and J 5 bases; bases outside gene matches: 6. This CDR3 spans 16 amino acids. CDR3 residues: CASSQEWRGGVDTQYF. The CDR3 bases are TGCGCCAGCAGCCAAGAATGGCGGGGGGGCGTAGATACGCAGTATTTT.

The rearrangement joins TRBV19 to TRBJ1-2; 8 positions match TRBD1. V dropped 3 bases and J dropped 3; count of bases not matched to a gene: 9. The germline CDR1 and CDR2 sequences are LNHDA and SQIVND (reference sequence). The CDR3 consists of 16 residues. CDR3 DNA sequence: TGTGCCAGTAGTATGGGTTATGGACAGGGACACTATGGCTACACCTTC. It encodes CASSMGYGQGHYGYTF. Complete variable domain (other parts from reference TRBV19 and TRBJ1-2): DGGITQSPKYLFRKEGQNVTLSCEQNLNHDAMYWYRQDPGQGLRLIYYSQIVNDFQKGDIAEGYSVSREKKESFPLTVTSAQKNPTAFYLCASSMGYGQGHYGYTFGSGTRLTVV.

The chain combines TRBV3-1 (or the pseudogene TRBV3-2) with TRBJ1-2; D gene ambiguous. CDR1 LGHDT and CDR2 YNNKEL come from the germline V gene (reference sequence). The CDR3 has 14 residues. V was trimmed by 4 bases and J by 0 bases, leaving 9 bases between them. DNA for the CDR3: TGTGCCAGCAGCCGTGGGAGAGCTAACTATGGCTACACCTTC. This codes for CASSRGRANYGYTF.